The sequence of this TCR beta chain was determined in a study of chemoradiotherapy in HPV16-positive cancers (dated by TCRdb to between 2021 and 2023). Study-level background: Candidate HPV-specific T-cell clones and common TCR motifs were defined through functional T-cell assays on cells from a couple of HPV16-positive patients. Next, the candidate HPV-specific TCRs and motifs were followed in TCR repertoires from roughly 90 patients with HPV-related cancers. The study set out to ask whether T-cell immunity against the HPV oncoproteins E6 and E7 changes over the course of chemoradiotherapy and whether that immunity affects survival. Overall study outcomes, separate from this receptor: Improved recurrence-free survival in HPV16-positive patients was associated with expansion of HPV-responsive T cells during chemoradiotherapy. Expansion of candidate HPV-specific clones and E7-related TCR motifs was observed in the tumor microenvironment during treatment, whereas no such expansion was observed for non-HPV-specific T cells. The survival association was reported for HPV16-positive patients, and the functional definition of HPV-specific T cells was derived from only two HPV16-positive patients.

The library was prepared using the immunoSEQ multiplex PCR assay. Here the immuneACCESS table is served through TCRdb, limited to in-frame sequences with V and J called. Missing clones are a known gap in these copies; in checked studies unresolved V genes cover under half, and the rest lacks a known reason. Across this sample there are roughly 23,000 clones, with 80% to 90% seen only once. Over 4.5% of the sample goes to the ten largest clones. About this clone: Its antigen is not yet known. No much larger clonotype is one base removed from it; base qualities were not supplied.

Repertoires were sampled repeatedly over the course of chemoradiotherapy, so clonal expansion could be followed in the tumor microenvironment. V ends up 6 bases short and J 0 bases short, with an unmatched junction base count of 4. CDR1 and CDR2 (LNHDA, SQIVND) derive from the germline V gene (reference sequence). Spanning cysteine to phenylalanine, the CDR3 consists of 15 amino acids. Only the CDR3 region is kept as DNA, spanning 45 bases read in frame from base 1. The rearrangement joined TRBV19 to TRBJ1-1; the central 10 bases match TRBD1. Sample: blood, taken from a patient who underwent chemoradiotherapy. This TCR was sampled from a human donor with HPV-associated anogenital cancer. The CDR3 protein is CASRPDRGLNTEAFF. The DNA sequence reads TGTGCCAGTAGACCCGACAGGGGGCTGAACACTGAAGCTTTCTTT.